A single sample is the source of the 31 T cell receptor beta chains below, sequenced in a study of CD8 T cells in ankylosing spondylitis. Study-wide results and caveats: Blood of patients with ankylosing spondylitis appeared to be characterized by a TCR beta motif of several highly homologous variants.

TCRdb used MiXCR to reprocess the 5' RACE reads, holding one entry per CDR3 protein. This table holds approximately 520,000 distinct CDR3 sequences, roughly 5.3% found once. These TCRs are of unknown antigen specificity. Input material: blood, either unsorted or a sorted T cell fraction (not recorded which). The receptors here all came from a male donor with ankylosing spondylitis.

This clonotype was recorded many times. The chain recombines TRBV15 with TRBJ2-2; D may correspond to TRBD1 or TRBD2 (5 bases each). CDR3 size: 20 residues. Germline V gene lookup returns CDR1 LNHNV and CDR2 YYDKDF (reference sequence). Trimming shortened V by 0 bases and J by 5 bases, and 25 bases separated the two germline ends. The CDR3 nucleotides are TGTGCCACCAGCAGAGATGGCCCCTCGAGGGACCGCACGCAGACCGGGGAGCTGTTTTTT. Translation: CATSRDGPSRDRTQTGELFF.

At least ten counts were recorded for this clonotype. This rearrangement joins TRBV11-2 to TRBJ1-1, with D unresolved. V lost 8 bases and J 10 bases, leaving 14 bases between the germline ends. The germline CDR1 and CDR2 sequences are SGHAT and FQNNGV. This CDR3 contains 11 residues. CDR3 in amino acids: CASSIQYAAFF. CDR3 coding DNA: TGTGCCAGCTCCATTCAGTATGCAGCTTTCTTT.

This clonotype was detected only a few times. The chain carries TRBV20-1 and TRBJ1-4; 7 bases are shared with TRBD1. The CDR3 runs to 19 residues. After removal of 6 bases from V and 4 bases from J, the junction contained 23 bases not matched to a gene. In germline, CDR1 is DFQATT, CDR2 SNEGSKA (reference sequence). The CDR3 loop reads CSAPGWAGGDSKLNEKLFF. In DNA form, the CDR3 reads TGCAGTGCCCCCGGGTGGGCAGGGGGAGACTCCAAGCTTAATGAAAAACTGTTTTTT.

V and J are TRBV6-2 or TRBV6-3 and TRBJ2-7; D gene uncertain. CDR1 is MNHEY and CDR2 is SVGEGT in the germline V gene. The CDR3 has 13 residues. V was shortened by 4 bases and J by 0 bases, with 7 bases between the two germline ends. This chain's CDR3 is CASSFADSYEQYF. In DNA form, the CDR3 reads TGTGCCAGCAGTTTTGCCGACTCCTACGAGCAGTACTTC.

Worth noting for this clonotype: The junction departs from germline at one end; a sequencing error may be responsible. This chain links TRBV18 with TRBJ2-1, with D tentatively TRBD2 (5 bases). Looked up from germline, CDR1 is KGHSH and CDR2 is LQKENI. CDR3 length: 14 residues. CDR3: CASSRASSFNEQFF. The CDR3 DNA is TGTGCCAGCTCACGGGCTAGCTCCTTCAATGAGCAGTTCTTC.

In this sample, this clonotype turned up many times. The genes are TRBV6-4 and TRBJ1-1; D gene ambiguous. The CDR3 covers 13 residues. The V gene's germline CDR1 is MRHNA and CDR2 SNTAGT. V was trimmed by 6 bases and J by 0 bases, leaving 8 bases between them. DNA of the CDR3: TGTGCCAGCAGCGCCCCAGTGAACACTGAAGCTTTCTTT. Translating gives CASSAPVNTEAFF.

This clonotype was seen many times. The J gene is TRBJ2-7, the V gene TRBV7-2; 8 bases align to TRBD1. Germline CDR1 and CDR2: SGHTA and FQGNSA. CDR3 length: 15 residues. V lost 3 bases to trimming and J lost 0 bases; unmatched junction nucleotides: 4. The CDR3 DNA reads TGTGCCAGCAGCTTCTGGGACAGGTCCTCCTACGAGCAGTACTTC. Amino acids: CASSFWDRSSYEQYF.

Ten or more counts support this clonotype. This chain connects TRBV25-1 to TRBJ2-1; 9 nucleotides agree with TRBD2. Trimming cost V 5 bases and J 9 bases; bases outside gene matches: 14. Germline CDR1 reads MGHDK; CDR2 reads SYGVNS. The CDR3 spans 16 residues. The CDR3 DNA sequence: TGTGCCAGCAGTTCTCTTACGGGACTAGCTCAACGTGAGCAGTTCTTC. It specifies CASSSLTGLAQREQFF. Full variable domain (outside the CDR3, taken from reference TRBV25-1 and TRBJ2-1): EADIYQTPRYLVIGTGKKITLECSQTMGHDKMYWYQQDPGMELHLIHYSYGVNSTEKGDLSSESTVSRIRTEHFPLTLESARPSHTSQYLCASSSLTGLAQREQFFGPGTRLTVL.

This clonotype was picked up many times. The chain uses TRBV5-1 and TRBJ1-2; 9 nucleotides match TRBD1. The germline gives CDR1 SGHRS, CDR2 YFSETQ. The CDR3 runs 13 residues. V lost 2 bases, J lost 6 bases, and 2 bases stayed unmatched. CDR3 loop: CASSFDRGDGYTF. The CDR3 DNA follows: TGCGCCAGCAGCTTCGACAGGGGGGATGGCTACACCTTC.

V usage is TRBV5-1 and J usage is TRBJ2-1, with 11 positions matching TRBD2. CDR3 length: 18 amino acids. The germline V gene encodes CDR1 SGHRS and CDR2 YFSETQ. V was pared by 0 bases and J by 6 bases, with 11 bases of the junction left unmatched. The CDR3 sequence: CASSLDPRTSGYSNEQFF. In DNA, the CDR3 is TGCGCCAGCAGCTTGGACCCTAGGACTAGCGGGTATTCCAATGAGCAGTTCTTC.

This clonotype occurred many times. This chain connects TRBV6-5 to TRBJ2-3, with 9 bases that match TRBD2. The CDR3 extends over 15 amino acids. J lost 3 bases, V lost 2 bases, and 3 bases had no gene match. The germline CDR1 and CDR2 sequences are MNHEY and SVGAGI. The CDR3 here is CASSYEAGGTDTQYF. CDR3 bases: TGTGCCAGCAGTTACGAAGCGGGAGGAACAGATACGCAGTATTTT.

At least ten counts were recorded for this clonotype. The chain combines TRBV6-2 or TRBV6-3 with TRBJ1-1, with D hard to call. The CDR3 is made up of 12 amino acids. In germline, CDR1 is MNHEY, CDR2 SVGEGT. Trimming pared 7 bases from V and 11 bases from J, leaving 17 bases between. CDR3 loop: CASTNGGQRAFF. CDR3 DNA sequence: TGTGCCAGCACCAACGGTGGGCAAAGGGCTTTCTTT.

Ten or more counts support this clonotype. CDR3 loop: CASSERRSGNSPLHF. The CDR3 coding sequence is TGTGCCAGCAGTGAAAGGAGATCAGGGAATTCACCCCTCCACTTT. The rearrangement joins TRBV6-1 to TRBJ1-6, with a weak D call TRBD1 (5 bases). The ends were cut back, 2 bases at V and 7 bases at J, with 12 bases in the middle. The CDR3 contains 15 residues. Germline CDR1 reads MNHNS; CDR2 reads SASEGT.

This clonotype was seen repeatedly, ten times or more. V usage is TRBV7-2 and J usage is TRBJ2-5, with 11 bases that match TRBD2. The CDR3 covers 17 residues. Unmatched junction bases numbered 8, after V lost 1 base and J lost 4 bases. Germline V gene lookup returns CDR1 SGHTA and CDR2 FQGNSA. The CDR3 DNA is TGTGCCAGCAGCTTAGGGACTAGCGGGCCCACCCCAGAGACCCAGTACTTC. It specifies CASSLGTSGPTPETQYF.

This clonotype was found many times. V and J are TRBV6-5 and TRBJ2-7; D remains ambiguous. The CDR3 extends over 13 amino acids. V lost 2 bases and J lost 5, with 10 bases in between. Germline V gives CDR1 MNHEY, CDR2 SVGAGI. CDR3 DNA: TGTGCCAGCAGTTACGGGGTCCCCGACGAGCAGTACTTC. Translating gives CASSYGVPDEQYF.

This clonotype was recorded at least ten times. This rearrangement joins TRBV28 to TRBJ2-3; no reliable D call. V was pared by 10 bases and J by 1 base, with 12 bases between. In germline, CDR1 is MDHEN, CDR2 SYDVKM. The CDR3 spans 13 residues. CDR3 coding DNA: TGTGCCACCCAAGTAGTCGGCACAGATACGCAGTATTTT. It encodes CATQVVGTDTQYF.

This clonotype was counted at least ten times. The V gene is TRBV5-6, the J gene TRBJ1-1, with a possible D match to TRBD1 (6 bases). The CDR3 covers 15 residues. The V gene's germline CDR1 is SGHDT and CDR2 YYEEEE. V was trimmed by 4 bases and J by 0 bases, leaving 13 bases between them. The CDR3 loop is CASSKRGRLNTEAFF. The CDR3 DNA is TGTGCCAGCAGCAAGAGGGGGAGGTTGAACACTGAAGCTTTCTTT. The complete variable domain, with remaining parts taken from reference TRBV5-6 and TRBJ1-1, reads DAGVTQSPTHLIKTRGQQVTLRCSPKSGHDTVSWYQQALGQGPQFIFQYYEEEERQRGNFPDRFSGHQFPNYSSELNVNALLLGDSALYLCASSKRGRLNTEAFFGQGTRLTVV.

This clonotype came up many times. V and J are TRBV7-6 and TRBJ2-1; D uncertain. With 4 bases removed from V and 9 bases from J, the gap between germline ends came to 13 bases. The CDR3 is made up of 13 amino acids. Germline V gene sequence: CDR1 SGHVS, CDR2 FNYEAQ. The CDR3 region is CASSSRVVREQFF. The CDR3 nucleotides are TGTGCCAGCAGCTCCCGGGTAGTACGTGAGCAGTTCTTC. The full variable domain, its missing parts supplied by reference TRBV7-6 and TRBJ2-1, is GAGVSQSPRYKVTKRGQDVALRCDPISGHVSLYWYRQALGQGPEFLTYFNYEAQQDKSGLPNDRFSAERPEGSISTLTIQRTEQRDSAMYRCASSSRVVREQFFGPGTRLTVL.

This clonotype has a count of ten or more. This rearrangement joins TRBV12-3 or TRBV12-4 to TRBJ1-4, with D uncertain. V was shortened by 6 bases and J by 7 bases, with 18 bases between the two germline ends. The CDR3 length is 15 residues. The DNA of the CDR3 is TGTGCCAGCAGCACAAGTGGCCGGGGTAGTGAAAAACTGTTTTTT. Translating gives CASSTSGRGSEKLFF.

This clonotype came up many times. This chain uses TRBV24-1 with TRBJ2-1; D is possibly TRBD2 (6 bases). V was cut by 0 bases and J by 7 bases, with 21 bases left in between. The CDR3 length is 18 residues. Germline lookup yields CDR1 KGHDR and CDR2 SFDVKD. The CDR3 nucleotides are TGTGCCACCAGTGATTTGTCGGGGAGGAGTTCAAGGGGTAATGAGCAGTTCTTC. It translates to CATSDLSGRSSRGNEQFF.

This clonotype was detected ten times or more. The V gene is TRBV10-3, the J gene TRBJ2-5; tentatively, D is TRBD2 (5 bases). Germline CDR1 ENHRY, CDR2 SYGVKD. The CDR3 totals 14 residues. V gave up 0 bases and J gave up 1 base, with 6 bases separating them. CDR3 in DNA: TGTGCCATCAGTGAGTCAAGCGGCCAAGAGACCCAGTACTTC. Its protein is CAISESSGQETQYF.

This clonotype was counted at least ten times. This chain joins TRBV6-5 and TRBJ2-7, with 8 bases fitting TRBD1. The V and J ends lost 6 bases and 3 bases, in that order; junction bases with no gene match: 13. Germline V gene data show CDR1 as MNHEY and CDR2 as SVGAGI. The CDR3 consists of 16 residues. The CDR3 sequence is CASSYGALGTGYEQYF. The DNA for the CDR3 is TGTGCCAGCAGCTACGGAGCGTTAGGGACAGGCTACGAGCAGTACTTC.

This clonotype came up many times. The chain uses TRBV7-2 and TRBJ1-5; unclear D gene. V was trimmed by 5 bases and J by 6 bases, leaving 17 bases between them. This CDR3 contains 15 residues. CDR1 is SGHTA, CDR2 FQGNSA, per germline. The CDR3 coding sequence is TGTGCCAGCAGCCCCTCAAGCCCCGCGGGTCAGCCCCAGCATTTT. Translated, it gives CASSPSSPAGQPQHF.

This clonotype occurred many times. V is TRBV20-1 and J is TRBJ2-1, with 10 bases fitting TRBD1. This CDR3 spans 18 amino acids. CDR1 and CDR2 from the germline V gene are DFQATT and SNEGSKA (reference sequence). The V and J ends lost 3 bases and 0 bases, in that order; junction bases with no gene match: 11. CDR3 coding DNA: TGCAGTGCTAGTAGGGACAGGGGTCAAAAAAGCTCCTACAATGAGCAGTTCTTC. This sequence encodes CSASRDRGQKSSYNEQFF.

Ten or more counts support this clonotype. The CDR3: CASSPGQLGDYGYTF. The CDR3 DNA reads TGTGCCAGCAGCCCGGGACAGCTCGGCGACTATGGCTACACCTTC. The gene calls are TRBV27 and TRBJ1-2; TRBD1 aligns across 7 bases. After removal of 6 bases from V and 3 bases from J, the junction contained 10 bases not matched to a gene. The length of the CDR3 is 15 residues. Germline CDR1 reads MNHEY; CDR2 reads SMNVEV (reference sequence).

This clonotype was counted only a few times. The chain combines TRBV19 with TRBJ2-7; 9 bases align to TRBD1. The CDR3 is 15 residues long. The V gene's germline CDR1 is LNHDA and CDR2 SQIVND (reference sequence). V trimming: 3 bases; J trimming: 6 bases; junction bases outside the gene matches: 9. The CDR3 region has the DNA TGTGCCAGTAGTATCACCGGGACAGGGACGGGCGAGCAGTACTTC. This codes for CASSITGTGTGEQYF.

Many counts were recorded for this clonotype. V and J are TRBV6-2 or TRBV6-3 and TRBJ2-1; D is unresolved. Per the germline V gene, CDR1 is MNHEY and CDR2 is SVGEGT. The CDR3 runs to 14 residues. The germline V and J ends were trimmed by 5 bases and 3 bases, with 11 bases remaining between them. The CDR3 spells CASSILLNYNEQFF. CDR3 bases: TGTGCCAGCAGTATATTACTGAACTACAATGAGCAGTTCTTC.

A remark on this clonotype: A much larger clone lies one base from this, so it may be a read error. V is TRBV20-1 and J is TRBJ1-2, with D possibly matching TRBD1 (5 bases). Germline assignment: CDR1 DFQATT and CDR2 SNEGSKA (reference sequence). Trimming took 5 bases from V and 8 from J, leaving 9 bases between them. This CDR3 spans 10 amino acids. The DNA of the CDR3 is TGCAGTGCTGGGGACCAAGGCTACACCTTC. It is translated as CSAGDQGYTF.

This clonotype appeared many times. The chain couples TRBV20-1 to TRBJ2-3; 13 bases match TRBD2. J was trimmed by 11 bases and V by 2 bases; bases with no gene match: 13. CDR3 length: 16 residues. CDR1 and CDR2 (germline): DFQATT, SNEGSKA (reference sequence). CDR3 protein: CSARSPTSGGDWGQYF. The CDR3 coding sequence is TGCAGTGCTAGATCCCCCACTAGCGGGGGGGATTGGGGGCAGTATTTT.

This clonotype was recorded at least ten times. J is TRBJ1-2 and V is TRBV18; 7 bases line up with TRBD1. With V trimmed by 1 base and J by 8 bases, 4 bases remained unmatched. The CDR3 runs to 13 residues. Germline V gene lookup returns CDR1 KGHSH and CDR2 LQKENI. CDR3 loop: CASSPQGAVGYTF. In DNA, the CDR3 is TGTGCCAGCTCACCACAGGGGGCAGTAGGCTACACCTTC. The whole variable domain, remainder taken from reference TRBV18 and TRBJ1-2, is NAGVMQNPRHLVRRRGQEARLRCSPMKGHSHVYWYRQLPEEGLKFMVYLQKENIIDESGMPKERFSAEFPKEGPSILRIQQVVRGDSAAYFCASSPQGAVGYTFGSGTRLTVV.

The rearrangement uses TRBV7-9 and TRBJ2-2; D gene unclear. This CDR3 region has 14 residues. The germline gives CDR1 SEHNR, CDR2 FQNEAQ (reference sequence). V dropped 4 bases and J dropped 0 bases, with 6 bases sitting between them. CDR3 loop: CASSSTPNTGELFF. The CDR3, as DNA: TGTGCCAGCAGCTCGACACCGAACACCGGGGAGCTGTTTTTT.